A selection of T cell receptor beta chains follows, all from one sample in a study of identical twins. TCRdb reprocessed the 5' RACE reads with MiXCR, giving one entry per CDR3 protein. The table shows 400,000 to 550,000 distinct CDR3 sequences, with around 24% occurring only once. These same data were also listed under a study on T cells expressing NK-cell markers.

The sequenced sample was CD4+ T cells sorted from blood. Every receptor here comes from a woman aged 18-30 years in good health. Both conserved end residues are part of each CDR3. D genes are given only for firm matches. For some rows the clone size is stated as once, few or many, or as a class when expanded; others skip it.

d_gene	v_gene	j_gene	abundance	CDR3aa	CDR3nt
.	TRBV5-6	TRBJ2-5	.	CASSLRGGGQETQYF	TGTGCCAGCAGCTTGAGAGGGGGGGGCCAAGAGACCCAGTACTTC
TRBD2	TRBV15	TRBJ2-1	.	CATSRGERLAGKSSDEQFF	TGTGCCACCAGCAGAGGGGAGAGACTAGCGGGAAAAAGTTCGGATGAGCAGTTCTTC
.	TRBV20-1	TRBJ1-6	few	CSVGAGDSPLHF	TGCAGTGTAGGGGCAGGGGATTCACCCCTCCACTTT
.	TRBV29-1	TRBJ2-1	.	CSVAFAIRDEQFF	TGCAGCGTTGCCTTCGCCATACGAGATGAGCAGTTCTTC
.	TRBV5-1	TRBJ1-4	few	CASSFGVLDEKLFF	TGCGCCAGCAGCTTTGGGGTTCTTGATGAAAAACTGTTTTTT
.	TRBV4-3	TRBJ2-3	few	CASSQDPLVDTQYF	TGCGCCAGCAGCCAAGATCCTTTGGTGGATACGCAGTATTTT
.	TRBV7-9	TRBJ2-1	few	CASSQGDYEQFF	TGTGCCAGCAGCCAAGGAGATTATGAGCAGTTCTTC
TRBD2	TRBV20-1	TRBJ2-3	.	CSVRREDTTDTQYF	TGCAGTGTCCGGCGGGAGGACACCACAGATACGCAGTATTTT
TRBD2	TRBV20-1	TRBJ2-7	.	CSAHTGTSGYEQYF	TGCAGTGCCCATACCGGGACTAGCGGATACGAGCAGTACTTC
.	TRBV12-3/TRBV12-4	TRBJ1-1	.	CASQPRTLGTEAFF	TGTGCCAGTCAACCCCGAACCCTGGGCACTGAAGCTTTCTTT
TRBD1	TRBV6-1	TRBJ1-1	.	CASRTTAGQGGGAFF	TGTGCCAGCAGAACGACGGCGGGACAGGGGGGTGGAGCTTTCTTT
TRBD1	TRBV11-1	TRBJ2-2	.	CASSLRASGTGRTGELFF	TGTGCCAGCAGCTTAAGGGCTTCGGGGACAGGGAGAACCGGGGAGCTGTTTTTT
TRBD2	TRBV20-1	TRBJ2-3	.	CSATSGTSGMLDTQYF	TGCAGTGCTACTTCCGGGACTAGCGGAATGCTAGATACGCAGTATTTT
TRBD1	TRBV7-2	TRBJ2-7	.	CASSLGGTGNYEQYF	TGTGCCAGCAGCTTAGGTGGGACAGGGAACTACGAGCAGTACTTC
.	TRBV15	TRBJ2-5	few	CATIYRSLETQYF	TGTGCCACCATCTACCGGTCGCTTGAGACCCAGTACTTC
TRBD1	TRBV18	TRBJ2-1	.	CASSTQDRSLANEQFF	TGTGCCAGCTCAACCCAGGACAGGTCCCTCGCCAATGAGCAGTTCTTC
TRBD2	TRBV20-1	TRBJ2-3	.	CSAGLAGGPILGTQYF	TGCAGTGCCGGACTAGCGGGAGGGCCAATACTAGGTACGCAGTATTTT
.	TRBV20-1	TRBJ2-5	.	CSARGPPRTQYF	TGCAGTGCTAGAGGACCCCCCAGGACCCAGTACTTC
.	TRBV15	TRBJ2-4	many	CATSRDAIAKNIQYF	TGTGCCACCAGCAGAGACGCAATAGCCAAAAACATTCAGTACTTC
.	TRBV7-6	TRBJ2-3	.	CASSPKRRSSTDTQYF	TGTGCCAGCAGCCCGAAACGGCGTTCTAGCACAGATACGCAGTATTTT
.	TRBV6-5	TRBJ1-5	.	CASRDSYGGNQPQHF	TGTGCCAGCAGGGACTCCTACGGGGGCAATCAGCCCCAGCATTTT
TRBD2	TRBV20-1	TRBJ2-1	.	CSAGGTSGGNNEQFF	TGCAGTGCTGGAGGGACTAGCGGGGGGAACAATGAGCAGTTCTTC